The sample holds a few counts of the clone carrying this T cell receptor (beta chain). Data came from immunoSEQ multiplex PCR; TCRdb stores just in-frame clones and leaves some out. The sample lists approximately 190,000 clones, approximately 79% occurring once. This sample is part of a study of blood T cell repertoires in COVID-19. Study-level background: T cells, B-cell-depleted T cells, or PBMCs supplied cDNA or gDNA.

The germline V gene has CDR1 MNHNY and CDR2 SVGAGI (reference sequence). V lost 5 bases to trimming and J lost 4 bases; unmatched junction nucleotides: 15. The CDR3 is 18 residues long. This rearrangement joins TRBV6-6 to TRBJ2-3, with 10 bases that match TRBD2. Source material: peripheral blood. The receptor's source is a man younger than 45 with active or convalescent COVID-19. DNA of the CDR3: TGTGCCAGCAGTCCCCTGGGGTTTTCTAGCGGGAGCTCAGATACGCAGTATTTT. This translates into CASSPLGFSSGSSDTQYF.